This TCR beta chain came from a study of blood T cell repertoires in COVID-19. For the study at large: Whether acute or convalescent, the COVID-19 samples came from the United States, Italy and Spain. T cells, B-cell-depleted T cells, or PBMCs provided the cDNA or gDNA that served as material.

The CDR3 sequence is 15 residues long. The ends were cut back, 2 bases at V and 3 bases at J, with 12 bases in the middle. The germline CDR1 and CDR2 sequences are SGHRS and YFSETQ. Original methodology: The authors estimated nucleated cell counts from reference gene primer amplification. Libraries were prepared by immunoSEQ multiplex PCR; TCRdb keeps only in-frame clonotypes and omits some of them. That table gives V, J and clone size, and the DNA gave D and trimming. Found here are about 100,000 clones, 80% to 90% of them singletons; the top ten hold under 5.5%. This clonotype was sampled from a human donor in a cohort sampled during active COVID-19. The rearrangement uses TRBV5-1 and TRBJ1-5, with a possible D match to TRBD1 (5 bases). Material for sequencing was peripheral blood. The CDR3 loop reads CASSLGGATNQPQHF. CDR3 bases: TGCGCCAGCAGCTTAGGAGGGGCTACCAATCAGCCCCAGCATTTT.